The 29 T cell receptor beta chains presented below share a single source sample, sequenced in a study of beta chain features in type 1 diabetes. Investigators reverse transcribed all isolated RNA, so they sequenced expressed TCRB transcripts. The protocol was immunoSEQ multiplex PCR, while the TCRdb copy is restricted to in-frame clones and leaves out a portion. The sample has roughly 610,000 clones; roughly 15% are singletons. Sequencing input: naive CD4+ T cells from blood. The receptors shown here come from a man between 18 and 35 years old in good health.

This clone has just a few counts. The chain has TRBV4-2 and TRBJ1-2; TRBD1 matches at 10 bases. Looked up from germline, CDR1 is LGHNA and CDR2 is YNFKEQ. J was trimmed by 4 bases and V by 5 bases; bases with no gene match: 7. The length of the CDR3 is 15 residues. CDR3: CASSAPGQGFYGYTF. The CDR3 DNA reads as TGTGCCAGCAGCGCCCCGGGACAGGGGTTCTATGGCTACACCTTC.

V and J are TRBV19 and TRBJ2-4; the D gene is possibly TRBD2 (7 bases). Germline V gives CDR1 LNHDA, CDR2 SQIVND (reference sequence). CDR3 size: 17 residues. The V end lost 6 bases, the J end lost 8 bases, and 26 bases lay between the germline ends. The CDR3 DNA is TGTGCCAGTAGGAGGTTGTGGGGCAGGGGAGGGAGCGACATTCAGTACTTC. This codes for CASRRLWGRGGSDIQYF.

This clone was seen a single time. The chain employs TRBV9 and TRBJ1-3; D remains ambiguous. CDR3 length equals 14 residues. The germline V and J ends were trimmed by 4 bases and 0 bases, with 8 bases remaining between them. In germline, CDR1 is SGDLS, CDR2 YYNGEE. CDR3 loop: CASSLGHSGNTIYF. As DNA, the CDR3 is TGTGCCAGCAGCCTTGGGCACTCTGGAAACACCATATATTTT.

The chain recombines TRBV16 with TRBJ1-1; D might be TRBD1 (6 bases). Deletions cut 4 bases from V and 5 bases from J, with 11 bases between. Germline V gene lookup returns CDR1 KGHSY and CDR2 FQNENV. The CDR3 length is 13 residues. CDR3 DNA sequence: TGTGCCAGCAGCCCGGGGGCGGGAACTGAAGCTTTCTTT. Translating gives CASSPGAGTEAFF. Together with reference TRBV16 and TRBJ1-1, the CDR3 gives the full variable domain: GEEVAQTPKHLVRGEGQKAKLYCAPIKGHSYVFWYQQVLKNEFKFLISFQNENVFDETGMPKERFSAKCLPNSPCSLEIQATKLEDSAVYFCASSPGAGTEAFFGQGTRLTVV.

This clone was counted a few times. The V gene is TRBV7-2, the J gene TRBJ1-2; the match to TRBD1 covers 8 bases. This CDR3 spans 15 amino acids. V shed 4 bases, J shed 1 base, and the junction held 5 bases outside the gene matches. The germline gives CDR1 SGHTA, CDR2 FQGNSA. The CDR3 protein is CASSSRQGINYGYTF. CDR3 sequence (DNA): TGTGCCAGCAGCTCTAGACAGGGGATTAACTATGGCTACACCTTC.

The chain has TRBV25-1 and TRBJ1-6; 10 nucleotides align to TRBD1. The CDR3 is 14 amino acids. Germline V CDR1 and CDR2: MGHDK, SYGVNS. V was clipped by 5 bases and J by 8 bases; unmatched bases: 3. CDR3 amino acids: CASSRDRGYSPLHF. CDR3 sequence (DNA): TGTGCCAGCAGTCGGGACAGGGGATATTCACCCCTCCACTTT.

The chain links TRBV12-5 to TRBJ1-1; D ambiguous. Germline V lookup: CDR1 LGHNT, CDR2 FRNRAP. The CDR3 extends over 15 amino acids. Trimming shortened V by 7 bases and J by 5 bases, and 20 bases separated the two germline ends. The CDR3 is CASAPEVGFGTEAFF. In DNA, the CDR3 is TGTGCTAGTGCCCCGGAGGTTGGGTTCGGAACTGAAGCTTTCTTT.

The J gene is TRBJ1-3, the V gene TRBV30; possible D gene TRBD1, 6 bases. V lost 5 bases, J lost 2 bases, and 10 bases lay in between. Looked up from germline, CDR1 is GTSNPN and CDR2 is SVGIG (reference sequence). The CDR3 contains 13 residues. This chain's CDR3 is CAWDRFAGNTIYF. The DNA of the CDR3 is TGTGCCTGGGACAGGTTCGCTGGAAACACCATATATTTT.

This clone appeared a few times. The rearrangement links TRBV9 to TRBJ2-1; the D gene is possibly TRBD1 (6 bases). CDR3 length equals 17 residues. Trimming took off 8 bases at V and 0 bases at J, with 21 bases between the two ends. Germline CDR1 SGDLS, CDR2 YYNGEE. The CDR3 bases are TGTGCCAGAAAAGGGCAGGGGTGTGGGAGCTCCTACAATGAGCAGTTCTTC. It encodes CARKGQGCGSSYNEQFF.

This chain links TRBV7-9 with TRBJ1-5, with 8 bases fitting TRBD1. Germline CDR1 SEHNR, CDR2 FQNEAQ (reference sequence). Unmatched junction bases numbered 5, after V lost 4 bases and J lost 3 bases. The CDR3 length is 15 residues. In nucleotides, the CDR3 is TGTGCCAGCAGCTCATCGGACAGGGCCAATCAGCCCCAGCATTTT. Translated, it gives CASSSSDRANQPQHF.

The chain couples TRBV9 to TRBJ2-7; no clear D gene. The V gene's germline CDR1 is SGDLS and CDR2 YYNGEE. Trimming left V 5 bases short and J 6 bases short, with 9 bases between. The CDR3 consists of 11 residues. The CDR3 sequence: CASSPFGEQYF. As DNA, the CDR3 is TGTGCCAGCAGTCCCTTTGGCGAGCAGTACTTC.

This clone was seen only a few times. The chain couples TRBV7-6 to TRBJ1-3; D unresolved. The CDR3 consists of 15 residues. Germline CDR1 SGHVS, CDR2 FNYEAQ. The V end was cut by 3 bases, the J end by 0 bases, with 9 bases between. For the CDR3, the DNA is TGTGCCAGCAGCTTTACCGACTTCTCTGGAAACACCATATATTTT. This gives the protein CASSFTDFSGNTIYF.

V usage is TRBV2 and J usage is TRBJ1-1, with 12 positions matching TRBD1. The CDR3 spans 15 residues. The germline CDR1 and CDR2 sequences are SNHLY and FYNNEI. The junction had 4 bases not matched to a gene; V was cut back by 7 bases and J by 1 base. In DNA, the CDR3 is TGTGCCAGCAAGGGACAGGGGGCGCGGAACACTGAAGCTTTCTTT. Translated, it gives CASKGQGARNTEAFF.

Concerning this clone itself: This CDR3 is also generated by other DNA sequences in the sample. J is TRBJ2-3 and V is TRBV9; weak D call: TRBD1 (5 bases). The CDR3 consists of 13 residues. Germline lookup yields CDR1 SGDLS and CDR2 YYNGEE. Trimming took 0 bases from V and 3 from J, leaving 5 bases between them. DNA for the CDR3: TGTGCCAGCAGCGTAGAGGGGACAGATACGCAGTATTTT. Residues: CASSVEGTDTQYF.

The chain has TRBV14 and TRBJ2-2; 7 bases fit TRBD2. The J segment lost 5 bases and the V segment lost 4 bases, leaving 13 bases of the junction unmatched. Germline loops: CDR1 SGHDN, CDR2 FVKESK. The length of the CDR3 is 17 residues. The CDR3 region has the DNA TGTGCCAGCAGCCCGATCCCCATCGGGAGGTATACCGGGGAGCTGTTTTTT. It translates to CASSPIPIGRYTGELFF.

V is TRBV9 and J is TRBJ2-2; TRBD1 or TRBD2 may be the D gene (5 bases each). V lost 8 bases to trimming and J lost 4 bases, with 27 bases between them. Germline lookup yields CDR1 SGDLS and CDR2 YYNGEE. The CDR3 contains 18 residues. The CDR3 loop reads CARAYHGAGPQITGELFF. CDR3 nucleotides: TGTGCCAGAGCATACCACGGGGCTGGCCCCCAGATCACCGGGGAGCTGTTTTTT.

V gene TRBV5-1 combines with J gene TRBJ2-3; no clear D gene. The CDR3 runs to 16 residues. Germline V lookup: CDR1 SGHRS, CDR2 YFSETQ. V lost 0 bases, J lost 2 bases, and 13 bases lay in between. The CDR3 sequence: CASSLALQPTTDTQYF. As DNA, the CDR3 is TGCGCCAGCAGCTTGGCGTTACAGCCCACCACAGATACGCAGTATTTT.

This clone has a handful of counts. The V and J genes are TRBV6-1 and TRBJ1-2, with TRBD1 as a possible D gene (6 bases). Trimming removed 2 bases from V and 3 bases from J, with 13 bases in between. CDR3 size: 15 residues. Germline V CDR1 and CDR2: MNHNS, SASEGT. The DNA of the CDR3 is TGTGCCAGCAGTGAAACGCGGGGGCCCTACTATGGCTACACCTTC. Translated, it gives CASSETRGPYYGYTF.

CDR3 nucleotides: TGTGCCAGCAGTCAGCAACTAGCGGTCACAGATACGCAGTATTTT. This encodes CASSQQLAVTDTQYF. V usage is TRBV2 and J usage is TRBJ2-3, with 8 bases identical to TRBD2. The CDR3 covers 15 residues. Germline CDR1 reads SNHLY; CDR2 reads FYNNEI. The trim removed 5 bases at V and 2 bases at J, leaving 6 bases unmatched.

This CDR3 is CASRGTGYSYEQYF. In DNA form, the CDR3 reads TGTGCCAGTCGAGGGACAGGGTACTCCTACGAGCAGTACTTC. The chain links TRBV19 to TRBJ2-7; TRBD1 aligns across 9 bases. The length of the CDR3 is 14 residues. The J segment lost 0 bases and the V segment lost 8 bases, leaving 5 bases of the junction unmatched. Germline V CDR1 and CDR2: LNHDA, SQIVND (reference sequence).

This clone has a single count. This chain joins TRBV28 and TRBJ1-2, with TRBD1 matching 9 bases. Germline V gene sequence: CDR1 MDHEN, CDR2 SYDVKM. Germline trimming cut 5 bases from V and 8 bases from J; bases unmatched to any gene: 15. The CDR3 consists of 16 residues. In DNA form, the CDR3 reads TGTGCCAGCAGTACCCCTCGTGGGACAGGGACCATCGGCTACACCTTC. Its protein is CASSTPRGTGTIGYTF.

This chain connects TRBV6-5 to TRBJ2-7, with no clear D. The germline V gene encodes CDR1 MNHEY and CDR2 SVGAGI. The CDR3 extends over 11 amino acids. Trimming removed 3 bases from V and 5 bases from J, with 5 bases in between. This CDR3 is CASSYWNEQYF. The CDR3, as DNA: TGTGCCAGCAGTTATTGGAACGAGCAGTACTTC.

The chain combines TRBV7-6 with TRBJ2-1; D is unclear. This CDR3 is 15 amino acids long. The V and J ends lost 3 bases and 0 bases respectively, with 9 bases between them. The germline V gene has CDR1 SGHVS and CDR2 FNYEAQ. The CDR3 sequence is CASSFQVSSYNEQFF. Here the CDR3 DNA reads TGTGCCAGCAGCTTCCAGGTGAGCTCCTACAATGAGCAGTTCTTC.

The chain joins TRBV18 to TRBJ2-3; TRBD1 or TRBD2 may be the D gene (5 bases each). V was pared by 5 bases and J by 10 bases, with 16 bases between. Germline V gene sequence: CDR1 KGHSH, CDR2 LQKENI. CDR3 length: 13 amino acids. CDR3 DNA sequence: TGTGCCAGCTCAAGAGGGACCGACCGAGCGCAGTATTTT. Translation: CASSRGTDRAQYF.

A few counts support this clone. The chain uses TRBV6-5 and TRBJ2-2; TRBD2 is a possible D gene (5 bases). CDR3 length: 15 amino acids. V lost 6 bases to trimming and J lost 2 bases, with 13 bases between them. Germline V lookup: CDR1 MNHEY, CDR2 SVGAGI. CDR3 DNA: TGTGCCAGCAGCCCCGGGATGCGAAACACCGGGGAGCTGTTTTTT. Translation: CASSPGMRNTGELFF.

The sample holds one count of this clone. This chain connects TRBV4-3 to TRBJ1-5, with D perhaps TRBD1 (5 bases). V lost 0 bases, J lost 7 bases, and 13 bases lay in between. CDR1 is LGHNA, CDR2 YSLEER, per germline. The CDR3 sequence is 15 residues long. CDR3 loop: CASSQDWQGEQPQHF. The CDR3 DNA reads TGCGCCAGCAGCCAAGACTGGCAGGGTGAACAGCCCCAGCATTTT.

This clone was found a few times. The chain combines TRBV9 with TRBJ2-3; possible D gene TRBD2, 6 bases. V lost 0 bases and J lost 8, with 16 bases in between. CDR3 length: 15 residues. Germline lookup yields CDR1 SGDLS and CDR2 YYNGEE. CDR3 amino acids: CASSVEVGKGGTQYF. DNA of the CDR3: TGTGCCAGCAGCGTAGAGGTGGGGAAGGGAGGTACGCAGTATTTT.

There are a few counts of this clone. The chain is built from TRBV5-4 and TRBJ2-3; 8 nucleotides agree with TRBD2. Losses at the gene ends were 0 bases for V and 2 bases for J; bases not matched to a gene: 8. CDR3 length equals 17 residues. Germline CDR1 and CDR2: SGHNT and YYREEE (reference sequence). The chain's CDR3 is CASSLGPGGGFTDTQYF. The CDR3 region has the DNA TGTGCCAGCAGCTTGGGCCCTGGCGGGGGGTTCACAGATACGCAGTATTTT.

This rearrangement joins TRBV28 to TRBJ1-1; TRBD1 agrees at 7 bases. V dropped 5 bases and J dropped 5; count of bases not matched to a gene: 8. From germline, CDR1 is MDHEN and CDR2 SYDVKM. The CDR3 is 14 residues long. CDR3 in DNA: TGTGCCAGCAGTCCGCCGAACAGGGGAACTGAAGCTTTCTTT. As protein: CASSPPNRGTEAFF.